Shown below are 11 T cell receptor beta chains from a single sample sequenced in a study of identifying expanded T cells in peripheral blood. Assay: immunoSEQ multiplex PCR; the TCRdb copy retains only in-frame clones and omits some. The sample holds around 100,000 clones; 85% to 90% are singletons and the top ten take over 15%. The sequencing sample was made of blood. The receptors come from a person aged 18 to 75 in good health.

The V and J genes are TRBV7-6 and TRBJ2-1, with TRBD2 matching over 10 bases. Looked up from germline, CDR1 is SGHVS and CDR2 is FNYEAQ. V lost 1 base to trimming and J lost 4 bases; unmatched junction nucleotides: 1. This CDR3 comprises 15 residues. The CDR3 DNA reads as TGTGCCAGCAGCTTAGGGACTAGCGGTTACAATGAGCAGTTCTTC. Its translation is CASSLGTSGYNEQFF.

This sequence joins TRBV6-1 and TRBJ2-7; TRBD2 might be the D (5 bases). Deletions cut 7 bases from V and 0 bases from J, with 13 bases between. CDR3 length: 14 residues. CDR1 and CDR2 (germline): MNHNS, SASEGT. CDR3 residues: CASKVGVHSYEQYF. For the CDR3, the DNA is TGTGCCAGCAAAGTCGGGGTGCACTCCTACGAGCAGTACTTC.

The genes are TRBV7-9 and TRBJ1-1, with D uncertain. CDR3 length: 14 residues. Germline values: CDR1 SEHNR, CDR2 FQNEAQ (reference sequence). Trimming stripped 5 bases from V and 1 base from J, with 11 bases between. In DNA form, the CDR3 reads TGTGCCAGCAGCAGCCGTACAGAGAACACTGAAGCTTTCTTT. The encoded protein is CASSSRTENTEAFF.

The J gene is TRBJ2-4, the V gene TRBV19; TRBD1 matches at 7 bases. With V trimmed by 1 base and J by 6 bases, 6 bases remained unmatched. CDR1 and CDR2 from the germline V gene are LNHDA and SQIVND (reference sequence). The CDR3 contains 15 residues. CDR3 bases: TGTGCCAGTAGTATAGCGGGGACAGAGCGAAACATTCAGTACTTC. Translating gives CASSIAGTERNIQYF.

The DNA of the CDR3 is TGCGCCAGCAGTGATAGGGGCCCGACCAATGAGCAGTTCTTC. It yields the protein CASSDRGPTNEQFF. The chain is built from TRBV10-1 and TRBJ2-1; a possible D gene is TRBD1 (5 bases). The length of the CDR3 is 14 residues. The V gene lost 3 bases and the J gene lost 6 bases, with 12 bases spanning the gap. CDR1 is WNHNN and CDR2 is SYGVQD in the germline V gene (reference sequence).

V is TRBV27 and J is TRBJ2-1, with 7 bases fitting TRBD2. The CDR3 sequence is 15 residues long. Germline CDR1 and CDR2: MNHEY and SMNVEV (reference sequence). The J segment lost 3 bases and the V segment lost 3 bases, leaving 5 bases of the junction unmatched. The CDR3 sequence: CASSFAGEFYNEQFF. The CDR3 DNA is TGTGCCAGCAGTTTCGCGGGGGAGTTCTACAATGAGCAGTTCTTC.

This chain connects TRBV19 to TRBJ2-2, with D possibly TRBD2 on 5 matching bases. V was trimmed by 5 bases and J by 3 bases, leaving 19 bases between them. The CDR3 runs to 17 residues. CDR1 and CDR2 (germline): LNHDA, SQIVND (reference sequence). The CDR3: CASSRMAAAGDTGELFF. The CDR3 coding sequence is TGTGCCAGTAGTCGAATGGCCGCTGCGGGCGACACCGGGGAGCTGTTTTTT.

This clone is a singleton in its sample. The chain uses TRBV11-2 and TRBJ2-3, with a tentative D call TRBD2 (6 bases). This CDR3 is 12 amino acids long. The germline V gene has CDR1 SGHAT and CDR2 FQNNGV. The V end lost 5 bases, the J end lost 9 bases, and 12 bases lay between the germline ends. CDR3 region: CASSPGRGTQYF. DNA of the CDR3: TGTGCCAGCAGCCCAGGGCGGGGCACGCAGTATTTT.

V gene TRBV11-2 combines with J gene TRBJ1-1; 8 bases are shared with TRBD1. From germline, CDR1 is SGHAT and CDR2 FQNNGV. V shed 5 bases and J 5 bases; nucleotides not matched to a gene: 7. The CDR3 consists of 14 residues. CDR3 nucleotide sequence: TGTGCCAGCAGCGAATGGACAGGGTGGACTGAAGCTTTCTTT. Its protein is CASSEWTGWTEAFF.

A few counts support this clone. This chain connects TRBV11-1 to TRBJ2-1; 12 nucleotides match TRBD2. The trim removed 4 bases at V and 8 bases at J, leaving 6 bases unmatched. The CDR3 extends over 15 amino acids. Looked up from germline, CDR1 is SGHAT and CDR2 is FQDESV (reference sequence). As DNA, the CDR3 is TGTGCCAGCAGCTCCTCTAGCGGGGGGGTCTATGAGCAGTTCTTC. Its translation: CASSSSSGGVYEQFF. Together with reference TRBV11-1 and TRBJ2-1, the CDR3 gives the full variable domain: EAEVAQSPRYKITEKSQAVAFWCDPISGHATLYWYRQILGQGPELLVQFQDESVVDDSQLPKDRFSAERLKGVDSTLKIQPAELGDSAMYLCASSSSSGGVYEQFFGPGTRLTVL.

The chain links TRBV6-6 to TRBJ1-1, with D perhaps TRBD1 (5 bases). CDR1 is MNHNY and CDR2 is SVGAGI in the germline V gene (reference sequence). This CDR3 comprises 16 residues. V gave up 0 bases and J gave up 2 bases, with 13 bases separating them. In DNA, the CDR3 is TGTGCCAGCAGTTACTCGGGAAGGGGTCAAAACACTGAAGCTTTCTTT. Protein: CASSYSGRGQNTEAFF.